A selection of T cell receptor beta chains follows, all from one sample in a study of T cells after yellow fever vaccination. TCRdb processed the 5' RACE reads anew with MiXCR; each CDR3 protein has one entry. The table includes about 240,000 distinct CDR3 sequences, less than 9% detected once. Source: CD4+ T cells sorted from PBMCs, taken 15 days after the yellow fever booster vaccination. These TCRs come from a man aged 25-45 years who received the YFV17D yellow fever vaccine. Each CDR3 is given with its conserved first and last residue. D genes are given only for firm matches. Clone size is not always given. Where it is, it says once, few, many or a class for expanded clones.

V gene: TRBV7-2; J gene: TRBJ2-7; D gene: -; clone size: -; CDR3 DNA: TGTGCCAGCAGCCAGGTGCTAGCAACCTACGAGCAGTACTTC; CDR3 protein: CASSQVLATYEQYF
V gene: TRBV5-1; J gene: TRBJ2-1; D gene: -; clone size: many; CDR3 DNA: TGCGCCAGCAGCTTGTCAGCAGTCAATGAGCAGTTCTTC; CDR3 protein: CASSLSAVNEQFF
V gene: TRBV7-3; J gene: TRBJ2-3; D gene: TRBD2; clone size: -; CDR3 DNA: TGTGCCAGCAGCGGGGGGGGTTCTGGTACAGATACGCAGTATTTT; CDR3 protein: CASSGGGSGTDTQYF
V gene: TRBV27; J gene: TRBJ2-2; D gene: TRBD2; clone size: -; CDR3 DNA: TGTGCCAGCAGTTTATTCTCTAGCGGGAGGGCCTATGGCGGGGAGCTGTTTTTT; CDR3 protein: CASSLFSSGRAYGGELFF
V gene: TRBV6-1; J gene: TRBJ2-2; D gene: -; clone size: many; CDR3 DNA: TGTGCCAGCAGCATTGACGGGAACACCGGGGAGCTGTTTTTT; CDR3 protein: CASSIDGNTGELFF
V gene: TRBV11-1; J gene: TRBJ1-4; D gene: -; clone size: many; CDR3 DNA: TGTGCCAGCAGCTTAGTATACGAGCAAGGGGTTGGAGGGCTTGAAAAACTGTTTTTT; CDR3 protein: CASSLVYEQGVGGLEKLFF
V gene: TRBV6-1; J gene: TRBJ2-3; D gene: TRBD2; clone size: many; CDR3 DNA: TGTGCCTCCAACCGGGACTATTACACAGATACGCAGTATTTT; CDR3 protein: CASNRDYYTDTQYF
V gene: TRBV4-1; J gene: TRBJ2-2; D gene: -; clone size: many; CDR3 DNA: TGCGCCAGCAGCAAAACCGGGACGGTTCCCGGGGAGCTGTTTTTT; CDR3 protein: CASSKTGTVPGELFF
V gene: TRBV9; J gene: TRBJ2-5; D gene: TRBD1; clone size: few; CDR3 DNA: TGTGCCAGCAGCGTACAAGGGACAGGTGCTGAGACCCAGTACTTC; CDR3 protein: CASSVQGTGAETQYF
V gene: TRBV5-4; J gene: TRBJ2-2; D gene: TRBD2; clone size: few; CDR3 DNA: TGTGCCAGCAGCTTGGGGGGGGGGTCCACCGGGGAGCTGTTTTTT; CDR3 protein: CASSLGGGSTGELFF
V gene: TRBV7-9; J gene: TRBJ1-2; D gene: -; clone size: -; CDR3 DNA: TGTGCCAGCAGCTTAATCTGGCAGGAGGGGAACTATGGCTACACCTTC; CDR3 protein: CASSLIWQEGNYGYTF
V gene: TRBV12-3/TRBV12-4; J gene: TRBJ2-7; D gene: TRBD2; clone size: few; CDR3 DNA: TGTGCCAGCAGTGCCGCCGCAGCGGGAGTGAGCGAGCAGTACTTC; CDR3 protein: CASSAAAAGVSEQYF
V gene: TRBV29-1; J gene: TRBJ1-1; D gene: TRBD1; clone size: few; CDR3 DNA: TGCAGCTTTCTCCGCCCCCGGACAGGCAACACTGAAGCTTTCTTT; CDR3 protein: CSFLRPRTGNTEAFF
V gene: TRBV5-1; J gene: TRBJ2-2; D gene: -; clone size: many; CDR3 DNA: TGCGCCAGCAGCCCGGCAGCGCAGACCGGGGAGCTGTTTTTT; CDR3 protein: CASSPAAQTGELFF
V gene: TRBV7-9; J gene: TRBJ2-5; D gene: TRBD2; clone size: -; CDR3 DNA: TGTGCCAGCAGCTTAAGGACTAGCGCGTACCAAGAGACCCAGTACTTC; CDR3 protein: CASSLRTSAYQETQYF
V gene: TRBV19; J gene: TRBJ2-5; D gene: -; clone size: many; CDR3 DNA: TGTGCCAGTGCCTCGTCGGTGTGGGAGACCCAGTACTTC; CDR3 protein: CASASSVWETQYF